Each of the 21 T cell receptor beta chains below was sequenced from the same sample in a study of cytomegalovirus exposure and HLA in healthy donors. TCRdb's table, derived via immunoSEQ multiplex PCR, lists solely in-frame clones and lacks some. The sample records roughly 60,000 clones, around 94% being singletons. What was sequenced was PBMCs. The receptors were gathered from a man between 18 and 35 years old in good health and CMV-seronegative.

This chain joins TRBV7-3 and TRBJ2-1, with 8 bases fitting TRBD2. CDR1 SGHTA and CDR2 FQGTGA come from the germline V gene. This CDR3 is 15 amino acids long. V lost 3 bases to trimming and J lost 2 bases; unmatched junction nucleotides: 3. This chain's CDR3 is CASSFRGGPYNEQFF. Written as DNA, the CDR3 is TGTGCCAGCAGCTTCCGGGGGGGCCCCTACAATGAGCAGTTCTTC.

V is TRBV5-1 and J is TRBJ2-3; TRBD2 agrees at 8 bases. Per germline, CDR1 SGHRS and CDR2 YFSETQ. With 2 bases clipped from V and 3 bases from J, the junction kept 5 bases outside the gene matches. The CDR3 is 15 residues long. In nucleotides, the CDR3 is TGCGCCAGCAGCTTCGGCTCTAGCGGGACAGATACGCAGTATTTT. Amino acids: CASSFGSSGTDTQYF.

The J gene is TRBJ1-1, the V gene TRBV18; no reliable D call. The CDR3 totals 13 residues. Germline CDR1 KGHSH, CDR2 LQKENI. V was shortened by 6 bases and J by 4 bases, with 12 bases between the two germline ends. The CDR3 DNA reads TGTGCCAGCTCCTATAATCGGGGCACTGAAGCTTTCTTT. Protein product: CASSYNRGTEAFF.

The rearrangement links TRBV25-1 to TRBJ1-1; possible D gene TRBD1, 5 bases. The CDR3 has 11 residues. Germline V gene sequence: CDR1 MGHDK, CDR2 SYGVNS. Between the trimmed V and J ends, which lost 3 bases and 10 bases, there was a span of 9 bases. The CDR3 sequence is CASSEGEGAFF. In DNA form, the CDR3 reads TGTGCCAGCAGTGAGGGGGAGGGAGCTTTCTTT.

This chain joins TRBV18 and TRBJ1-5; weak D call: TRBD1 (6 bases). This CDR3 comprises 14 residues. CDR1 and CDR2 from the germline V gene are KGHSH and LQKENI. V dropped 2 bases and J dropped 5 bases, with 10 bases sitting between them. The CDR3: CASSPARGDQPQHF. CDR3 bases: TGTGCCAGCTCACCAGCCAGGGGAGATCAGCCCCAGCATTTT. Full variable domain (remainder filled in from reference TRBV18 and TRBJ1-5): NAGVMQNPRHLVRRRGQEARLRCSPMKGHSHVYWYRQLPEEGLKFMVYLQKENIIDESGMPKERFSAEFPKEGPSILRIQQVVRGDSAAYFCASSPARGDQPQHFGDGTRLSIL.

CDR3 sequence: CATARLAGGGELFF. CDR3 DNA sequence: TGTGCCACCGCTAGACTAGCGGGAGGGGGGGAGCTGTTTTTT. The chain couples TRBV6-1 to TRBJ2-2; 14 bases line up with TRBD2. V was clipped by 10 bases and J by 8 bases; unmatched bases: 6. Germline values: CDR1 MNHNS, CDR2 SASEGT. The CDR3 is made up of 14 amino acids.

This sequence joins TRBV6-6 and TRBJ1-1; tentatively, D is TRBD1 (5 bases). CDR3 size: 13 residues. The germline V and J ends were trimmed by 6 bases and 1 base, with 9 bases remaining between them. Per germline, CDR1 MNHNY and CDR2 SVGAGI (reference sequence). CDR3 sequence: CASSETENTEAFF. For the CDR3, the DNA is TGTGCCAGCAGCGAGACAGAGAACACTGAAGCTTTCTTT.

The rearrangement uses TRBV5-5 and TRBJ1-5, with 7 nucleotides matching TRBD1. The CDR3 covers 16 residues. Germline V gives CDR1 SGHKS, CDR2 YYEKEE (reference sequence). V lost 2 bases to trimming and J lost 2 bases; unmatched junction nucleotides: 7. CDR3 loop: CASSFDRVSRNQPQHF. The CDR3 nucleotides are TGTGCCAGCAGCTTCGACAGGGTTAGTCGCAATCAGCCCCAGCATTTT. The variable domain in full, completed from reference TRBV5-5 and TRBJ1-5, reads DAGVTQSPTHLIKTRGQQVTLRCSPISGHKSVSWYQQVLGQGPQFIFQYYEKEERGRGNFPDRFSARQFPNYSSELNVNALLLGDSALYLCASSFDRVSRNQPQHFGDGTRLSIL.

J is TRBJ2-3 and V is TRBV6-6, with a tentative D call TRBD1 (5 bases). V was shortened by 0 bases and J by 2 bases, with 9 bases between the two germline ends. CDR3 length: 15 residues. Germline CDR1 and CDR2: MNHNY and SVGAGI (reference sequence). This CDR3 reads CASSYSMDNTDTQYF. CDR3 DNA sequence: TGTGCCAGCAGTTACTCGATGGACAACACAGATACGCAGTATTTT.

The chain employs TRBV4-2 and TRBJ2-1; tentatively, D is TRBD2 (5 bases). The CDR3 loop spans 19 amino acids. Trimming took 0 bases from V and 1 from J, leaving 19 bases between them. Germline V gene sequence: CDR1 LGHNA, CDR2 YNFKEQ. CDR3 sequence reads: CASSQDTGGSRASYNEQFF. CDR3 bases: TGTGCCAGCAGCCAAGACACGGGTGGGAGTAGGGCTTCCTACAATGAGCAGTTCTTC.

V and J are TRBV11-2 and TRBJ2-7; D might be TRBD2 (5 bases). The CDR3 runs to 15 residues. Trimming left V 6 bases short and J 0 bases short, with 15 bases between. Germline values: CDR1 SGHAT, CDR2 FQNNGV. The CDR3: CASSPLAALSYEQYF. The CDR3 DNA is TGTGCCAGCAGTCCCCTAGCTGCCCTCTCCTACGAGCAGTACTTC.

The genes are TRBV28 and TRBJ1-1; D may be TRBD1 (6 bases). This CDR3 has 14 amino acids. The germline V and J ends were trimmed by 2 bases and 2 bases, with 9 bases remaining between them. Germline CDR1 MDHEN, CDR2 SYDVKM. CDR3 bases: TGTGCCAGCAGTTTAGCAGGGGTCAACACTGAAGCTTTCTTT. Residues: CASSLAGVNTEAFF.

The chain carries TRBV30 and TRBJ1-1, with TRBD1 matching over 9 bases. From germline, CDR1 is GTSNPN and CDR2 SVGIG (reference sequence). The CDR3 runs 12 residues. V shed 1 base, J shed 11 bases, and the junction held 5 bases outside the gene matches. Here the CDR3 reads CAWSGSTGGAFF. CDR3 nucleotide sequence: TGTGCCTGGAGTGGGTCGACAGGGGGGGCTTTCTTT. Full variable domain (missing parts from reference TRBV30 and TRBJ1-1): SQTIHQWPATLVQPVGSPLSLECTVEGTSNPNLYWYRQAAGRGLQLLFYSVGIGQISSEVPQNLSASRPQDRQFILSSKKLLLSDSGFYLCAWSGSTGGAFFGQGTRLTVV.

This chain joins TRBV6-1 and TRBJ1-5, with D possibly matching TRBD1 (5 bases). With 3 bases removed from V and 7 bases from J, the gap between germline ends came to 13 bases. The CDR3 contains 14 residues. Germline-derived CDR1 and CDR2 are MNHNS and SASEGT. Here the CDR3 DNA reads TGTGCCAGCAGTGACGCAGGGCAACGACAGCCCCAGCATTTT. Its protein is CASSDAGQRQPQHF.

This rearrangement joins TRBV2 to TRBJ1-1; the match to TRBD1 covers 7 bases. This CDR3 contains 15 residues. The germline gives CDR1 SNHLY, CDR2 FYNNEI. The V segment lost 6 bases and the J segment 1 base; nucleotides outside the gene matches: 8. The CDR3 region is CASSPRTGSNTEAFF. In DNA form, the CDR3 reads TGTGCCAGCAGCCCCCGGACAGGTTCGAACACTGAAGCTTTCTTT. The full variable domain, in which reference TRBV2 and TRBJ1-1 provide the parts outside the CDR3, is EPEVTQTPSHQVTQMGQEVILRCVPISNHLYFYWYRQILGQKVEFLVSFYNNEISEKSEIFDDQFSVERPDGSNFTLKIRSTKLEDSAMYFCASSPRTGSNTEAFFGQGTRLTVV.

The chain links TRBV5-6 to TRBJ1-2; D not resolved. CDR3 length equals 14 residues. V dropped 0 bases and J dropped 4 bases, with 10 bases sitting between them. The germline V gene encodes CDR1 SGHDT and CDR2 YYEEEE. The CDR3 protein is CASSLVEIGYGYTF. In nucleotides, the CDR3 is TGTGCCAGCAGCTTGGTCGAGATCGGCTATGGCTACACCTTC.

The table lists this clone with a few counts. This sequence joins TRBV7-2 and TRBJ1-1; possibly TRBD1 for D (6 bases). Germline assignment: CDR1 SGHTA and CDR2 FQGNSA. V was pared by 0 bases and J by 4 bases, with 12 bases between. CDR3 length equals 15 residues. The CDR3 protein is CASSLARGAGTEAFF. DNA of the CDR3: TGTGCCAGCAGCTTAGCGCGGGGGGCTGGCACTGAAGCTTTCTTT. The whole variable domain, filled in from reference TRBV7-2 and TRBJ1-1, reads GAGVSQSPSNKVTEKGKDVELRCDPISGHTALYWYRQSLGQGLEFLIYFQGNSAPDKSGLPSDRFSAERTGGSVSTLTIQRTQQEDSAVYLCASSLARGAGTEAFFGQGTRLTVV.

This clone was detected a few times. The rearrangement links TRBV6-4 to TRBJ2-1; D perhaps matches TRBD2 (5 bases). CDR3 length: 15 amino acids. The V end was cut by 2 bases, the J end by 4 bases, with 12 bases between. Germline CDR1 and CDR2: MRHNA and SNTAGT. The CDR3 loop is CASSDRAGWYNEQFF. In DNA, the CDR3 is TGTGCCAGCAGTGACAGGGCGGGCTGGTACAATGAGCAGTTCTTC.

The chain combines TRBV27 with TRBJ2-5; 7 bases line up with TRBD1. The CDR3 contains 10 residues. Germline CDR1 MNHEY, CDR2 SMNVEV (reference sequence). V gave up 3 bases and J gave up 11 bases; unmatched junction bases: 0. The CDR3 coding sequence is TGTGCCAGCAGTTTGACAGGGCAGTACTTC. As protein: CASSLTGQYF.

The chain couples TRBV11-3 to TRBJ2-1; 7 bases are shared with TRBD2. Trimming removed 4 bases from V and 7 bases from J; junction bases left unmatched: 10. CDR3 length: 15 residues. CDR1 and CDR2 (germline): SGHNT, YENEEA. CDR3 DNA: TGTGCCAGCAGCTCAAGCGTACTAGCGTCTAATGAGCAGTTCTTC. Protein product: CASSSSVLASNEQFF. The full variable domain, with the rest looked up from reference TRBV11-3 and TRBJ2-1, is EAGVVQSPRYKIIEKKQPVAFWCNPISGHNTLYWYLQNLGQGPELLIRYENEEAVDDSQLPKDRFSAERLKGVDSTLKIQPAELGDSAVYLCASSSSVLASNEQFFGPGTRLTVL.

The rearrangement links TRBV18 to TRBJ1-1, with 8 bases fitting TRBD1. The CDR3 has 15 residues. The V and J ends lost 4 bases and 1 base, in that order; junction bases with no gene match: 5. Germline CDR1 and CDR2: KGHSH and LQKENI. CDR3 nucleotide sequence: TGTGCCAGCTCACAGCAGGGGGCCAGGAACACTGAAGCTTTCTTT. Its translation is CASSQQGARNTEAFF.